This T cell receptor (beta chain) was recovered during a study of neurological immune-mediated disorders. The germline V gene has CDR1 SGHRS and CDR2 YFSETQ. V dropped 0 bases and J dropped 8; count of bases not matched to a gene: 3. This CDR3 has 13 amino acids. This clonotype was picked up many times. 5'RACE employing 10-nucleotide random UMIs yielded the cDNA. TCRdb fed the 5' RACE reads into MiXCR, producing one record per CDR3 protein. Of 39,000 or so distinct CDR3 sequences in the sample, 2% to 2.5% were seen once. V usage is TRBV5-1 and J usage is TRBJ1-2; 8 bases are a match to TRBD1. This receptor was obtained from a man aged 25-40 years with multiple sclerosis. Sequenced input: PBMCs. CDR3 sequence: CASSLGQGIGYTF. The CDR3 DNA sequence: TGCGCCAGCAGCTTGGGACAGGGGATAGGCTACACCTTC.